This is a list of T cell receptor beta chains from one sample in a study of PD-L1 blockade in urothelial cancer. Libraries were prepared by immunoSEQ multiplex PCR; TCRdb keeps only in-frame clonotypes and omits some of them. The sample carries around 100,000 clones, 91% recorded once. The starting material was PBMCs, obtained around atezolizumab (anti-PD-L1) treatment. These receptors were obtained from an elderly woman with urothelial cancer. CDR3s include the opening cysteine and the closing phenylalanine or tryptophan. The D gene is left open where the match is weak. Part of the rows lack a size; the others show once, few, many or a class for expanded clones.

D gene	clone size	J gene	V gene	CDR3 DNA	CDR3 protein
-	-	TRBJ1-3	TRBV5-5	TGTGCCAGCAGCCAGGGACATACGGTGAGCTCTGGAAACACCATATATTTT	CASSQGHTVSSGNTIYF
-	-	TRBJ1-2	TRBV6-1	TGTGCCAGCAGTGAAGCGGGGAGCTCAGGGGTGTATGGCTACACCTTC	CASSEAGSSGVYGYTF
-	-	TRBJ2-3	TRBV12-5	TGTGCTAGTGGGAACTCGATCACAGATACGCAGTATTTT	CASGNSITDTQYF
TRBD2	-	TRBJ2-7	TRBV5-4	TGTGCCAGCAGTGGGCTAGCGGGAGACTACGAGCAGTACTTC	CASSGLAGDYEQYF
-	-	TRBJ1-2	TRBV7-2	TGTGCCAGCAGCTTAGGAACGGGCTATGGCTACACCTTC	CASSLGTGYGYTF
-	-	TRBJ2-7	TRBV5-1	TGCGCCAGCAGCTGGGGCCCGGGGGAATACGAGCAGTACTTC	CASSWGPGEYEQYF
TRBD2	-	TRBJ2-2	TRBV7-3	TGTGCCAGCAGCTCCGTTGTAGGACTAGCGGGGATCACCGGGGAGCTGTTTTTT	CASSSVVGLAGITGELFF
-	-	TRBJ2-3	TRBV27	TGTGCCAGCAGTTTACTTCTAGCTGCAGATACGCAGTATTTT	CASSLLLAADTQYF
TRBD1	-	TRBJ2-7	TRBV29-1	TGCAGCGTAAGGACAGGGGCATACGAGCAGTACTTC	CSVRTGAYEQYF
TRBD1	-	TRBJ1-5	TRBV28	TGTGCCAGCAGTTTAGGAACTCGTACAGGGGCGCTGCATTTT	CASSLGTRTGALHF
TRBD2	-	TRBJ2-1	TRBV5-1	TGCGCCAGCAGCCCTGGGACTAGCGGGAGCAATGAGCAGTTCTTC	CASSPGTSGSNEQFF
-	-	TRBJ2-1	TRBV5-6	TGTGCCAGCAGCTTGAGGGGCCGGAGCGACTACAATGAGCAGTTCTTC	CASSLRGRSDYNEQFF
-	-	TRBJ1-2	TRBV6-1	TGTGCCAGCAGTGAAGGGAATTCGGGGGGCAACTATGGCTACACCTTC	CASSEGNSGGNYGYTF
-	-	TRBJ2-5	TRBV27	TGTGCCAGCACCCCCCAGGGGGGAGAGACCCAGTACTTC	CASTPQGGETQYF
-	-	TRBJ1-4	TRBV5-6	TGTGCCAGCAGCATGAAAGGAGGGGCCGTTGAAAAACTGTTTTTT	CASSMKGGAVEKLFF
TRBD1	-	TRBJ1-1	TRBV5-1	TGCGCCAGCAGCCCCGGGACAGGGAACACTGAAGCTTTCTTT	CASSPGTGNTEAFF
TRBD1	-	TRBJ2-3	TRBV5-4	TGTGCCAGCAGCTTGCCAGGGGGTGGGAATACGCAGTATTTT	CASSLPGGGNTQYF
-	-	TRBJ1-1	TRBV6-5	TGTGCCAGCCGGACAGTAAGAGGCACTGAAGCTTTCTTT	CASRTVRGTEAFF
TRBD1	-	TRBJ1-2	TRBV28	TGTGCCAGCACCGGAGGACAGGGGGCGATTGGCTACACCTTC	CASTGGQGAIGYTF
-	few	TRBJ1-1	TRBV10-3	TGTGCCATCAGTGGGGGACTGATGAACACTGAAGCTTTCTTT	CAISGGLMNTEAFF
TRBD2	-	TRBJ2-5	TRBV28	TGTGCCAGCAGTTTAAGAGGACTAGCGGGAGGGGGTCAAGAGACCCAGTACTTC	CASSLRGLAGGGQETQYF
-	once	TRBJ1-1	TRBV2	TGTGCCAGCAGTGTAACGGTTTTGAACACTGAAGCTTTCTTT	CASSVTVLNTEAFF
-	-	TRBJ2-7	TRBV27	TGTGCCAGCAGTTTTAACGGCGGCGAGCAGTACTTC	CASSFNGGEQYF
-	-	TRBJ2-5	TRBV18	TGTGCCAGCTCACCACCAAACTCGGAGACCCAGTACTTC	CASSPPNSETQYF
TRBD2	-	TRBJ2-3	TRBV7-8	TGTGCCAGCAGAGCGGGGGATACGCAGTATTTT	CASRAGDTQYF
-	-	TRBJ2-1	TRBV5-4	TGTGCCAGCAGCCCTGCATTGGCAGCGCGTTCTAACAATGAGCAGTTCTTC	CASSPALAARSNNEQFF
-	many	TRBJ1-3	TRBV15	TGTGCCACCAGCTCTACCGCGCGACAGGCCTCTGGAAACACCATATATTTT	CATSSTARQASGNTIYF
TRBD1	-	TRBJ2-5	TRBV5-1	TGCGCCAGCAGCCTCCAAATGACCGGGACAGGGTTAGAGACCCAGTACTTC	CASSLQMTGTGLETQYF
-	-	TRBJ1-1	TRBV9	TGTGCCAGCAGTAACCCAGGGAACACTGAAGCTTTCTTT	CASSNPGNTEAFF
TRBD2	-	TRBJ2-4	TRBV30	TGTGCCTGGAGTGGACTAGCGGGAGGGCATGTCGGCATTCAGTACTTC	CAWSGLAGGHVGIQYF
TRBD2	-	TRBJ2-3	TRBV13	TGTGCCAGCAGCTCCGGGACTAGCGGGAGGGCCAGGTATACGCAGTATTTT	CASSSGTSGRARYTQYF
TRBD2	-	TRBJ2-1	TRBV9	TGTGCCAGCAGCGTAGATGAGGGAGGGTTGACTAGGGAGCAGTTCTTC	CASSVDEGGLTREQFF
-	-	TRBJ1-1	TRBV29-1	TGCAGCGCAGAAAGGAACACTGAAGCTTTCTTT	CSAERNTEAFF
-	-	TRBJ2-5	TRBV18	TGTGCCAGCTCACCACCTAGAGAAAAAGAGACCCAGTACTTC	CASSPPREKETQYF
TRBD2	-	TRBJ2-1	TRBV19	TGTGCCAGTAGTAGGGGGGGGATATTGAATGAGCAGTTCTTC	CASSRGGILNEQFF
-	-	TRBJ2-7	TRBV6-6	TGTGCCAGCAGTAACAGTGGGTTGAGCTCCTACGAGCAGTACTTC	CASSNSGLSSYEQYF
-	once	TRBJ2-3	TRBV29-1	TGCAGCGTTGAGCCCAGGACAGATACGCAGTATTTT	CSVEPRTDTQYF
-	-	TRBJ1-1	TRBV27	TGTGCCAGCAGTTTATCAAACAGGAACACTGAAGCTTTCTTT	CASSLSNRNTEAFF
-	-	TRBJ1-1	TRBV27	TGTGCCAGCAGTTCTGTGAACACTGAAGCTTTCTTT	CASSSVNTEAFF
-	once	TRBJ2-1	TRBV20-1	TGCAGTGCTAGCCGTGGCTCTGAGCAGTTCTTC	CSASRGSEQFF